Below, 32 T cell receptor beta chains from the same sample are listed, as sequenced in a study of shared clonotypes between healthy human individuals. Assay: immunoSEQ multiplex PCR; the TCRdb copy retains only in-frame clones and omits some. The table shows approximately 2,300,000 clones, with under 95% occurring only once. Input material: naive CD4+ T cells from PBMCs. Stated subset: CD45RA+ positively selected. Receptors were obtained from a man aged 18 to 29 in good health. Some clones in this sample may be carry-over from other donors' samples.

This clone has a handful of counts. CDR3 amino acids: CASSGQRAEAFF. CDR3 sequence (DNA): TGTGCCAGCAGTGGACAGCGTGCTGAAGCTTTCTTT. The V call is TRBV2, the J call TRBJ1-1; D perhaps matches TRBD1 (5 bases). This CDR3 contains 12 residues. Trimming shortened V by 4 bases and J by 6 bases, and 9 bases separated the two germline ends. Germline CDR1 reads SNHLY; CDR2 reads FYNNEI.

The rearrangement links TRBV28 to TRBJ2-1, with D possibly TRBD2 on 5 matching bases. V shed 11 bases and J shed 0 bases, with 14 bases lying between them. From germline, CDR1 is MDHEN and CDR2 SYDVKM. The CDR3 sequence is 14 residues long. The DNA of the CDR3 is TGTGCCGTAGCGACGATTAGCTCCTACAATGAGCAGTTCTTC. It codes for CAVATISSYNEQFF.

This sequence joins TRBV4-1 and TRBJ2-5, with 12 bases aligning to TRBD2. After removal of 5 bases from V and 4 bases from J, the junction contained 14 bases not matched to a gene. The CDR3 length is 18 residues. CDR1 and CDR2 from the germline V gene are MGHRA and YSYEKL. CDR3 bases: TGCGCCAGCAGCTTGACAGGACTAGCGGGGCCGGGAAGAGAGACCCAGTACTTC. Protein product: CASSLTGLAGPGRETQYF.

V gene TRBV27 combines with J gene TRBJ1-5, with 7 bases aligning to TRBD1. The CDR3 is 16 residues long. The junction had 12 bases not matched to a gene; V was cut back by 6 bases and J by 4 bases. The germline gives CDR1 MNHEY, CDR2 SMNVEV (reference sequence). The CDR3 coding sequence is TGTGCCAGCAGGCTAAGGGCCCGACAGGGAAATCAGCCCCAGCATTTT. Translated: CASRLRARQGNQPQHF.

A single count supports this clone. This chain connects TRBV11-2 to TRBJ2-7; D is undetermined. The CDR3 sequence is 15 residues long. Germline CDR1 is SGHAT and CDR2 is FQNNGV. V was clipped by 5 bases and J by 5 bases, with 19 bases between them. DNA for the CDR3: TGTGCCAGCAGCCCCCTGGGTGCAGCGTACCACGAGCAGTACTTC. It codes for CASSPLGAAYHEQYF. Looking up the rest from reference TRBV11-2 and TRBJ2-7 gives the full variable domain: EAGVAQSPRYKIIEKRQSVAFWCNPISGHATLYWYQQILGQGPKLLIQFQNNGVVDDSQLPKDRFSAERLKGVDSTLKIQPAKLEDSAVYLCASSPLGAAYHEQYFGPGTRLTVT.

V usage is TRBV28 and J usage is TRBJ1-1, with D unclear. This CDR3 contains 15 residues. V dropped 1 base and J dropped 2 bases, with 11 bases sitting between them. Germline V CDR1 and CDR2: MDHEN, SYDVKM. Here the CDR3 reads CASSLFQMPNTEAFF. Written as DNA, the CDR3 is TGTGCCAGCAGTTTATTCCAGATGCCAAACACTGAAGCTTTCTTT.

CDR3 DNA sequence: TGTGCCAGCAGCTTAAGGGGGACTGGCGGGCTCACAGATACGCAGTATTTT. This sequence encodes CASSLRGTGGLTDTQYF. The chain employs TRBV11-2 and TRBJ2-3; D may be TRBD1 or TRBD2 (6 bases each). The CDR3 has 17 residues. The germline V gene encodes CDR1 SGHAT and CDR2 FQNNGV. The germline V and J ends were trimmed by 2 bases and 2 bases, with 17 bases remaining between them.

The chain is built from TRBV4-1 and TRBJ2-3; TRBD1 might be the D (5 bases). The V end lost 1 base, the J end lost 2 bases, and 7 bases lay between the germline ends. Germline lookup yields CDR1 MGHRA and CDR2 YSYEKL. The CDR3 has 14 amino acids. The DNA of the CDR3 is TGCGCCAGCAGCCAAGGACAGATCACAGATACGCAGTATTTT. It encodes CASSQGQITDTQYF.

This clone was detected once. This chain joins TRBV25-1 and TRBJ2-1; 7 nucleotides line up with TRBD2. This CDR3 has 15 amino acids. Per germline, CDR1 MGHDK and CDR2 SYGVNS. Trimming took 8 bases from V and 8 from J; bases not matched to a gene: 15. The CDR3 DNA is TGTGCCAGCGTAAGACCGGGCCCCGGGGGGTATGAGCAGTTCTTC. Translating gives CASVRPGPGGYEQFF.

The chain is built from TRBV30 and TRBJ1-4; TRBD1 agrees at 7 bases. The ends lost 1 base at V and 8 bases at J; junction bases unmatched: 7. Germline lookup yields CDR1 GTSNPN and CDR2 SVGIG (reference sequence). The CDR3 consists of 14 residues. CDR3 DNA sequence: TGTGCCTGGAGTGAAACAGGGGTCGTGGAAAAACTGTTTTTT. This encodes CAWSETGVVEKLFF. The full variable domain, with the rest looked up from reference TRBV30 and TRBJ1-4, is SQTIHQWPATLVQPVGSPLSLECTVEGTSNPNLYWYRQAAGRGLQLLFYSVGIGQISSEVPQNLSASRPQDRQFILSSKKLLLSDSGFYLCAWSETGVVEKLFFGSGTQLSVL.

The chain employs TRBV28 and TRBJ2-1; 7 nucleotides agree with TRBD2. This CDR3 region has 15 residues. Germline V gives CDR1 MDHEN, CDR2 SYDVKM. The trim removed 3 bases at V and 6 bases at J, leaving 8 bases unmatched. The CDR3 loop is CASSFPTGGGNEQFF. The CDR3 DNA reads TGTGCCAGCAGTTTCCCTACGGGAGGTGGCAATGAGCAGTTCTTC.

As concerns this clone: Other DNA variants within this sample encode the same CDR3. The chain couples TRBV5-1 to TRBJ2-3; TRBD2 is a possible D gene (6 bases). This CDR3 is 14 amino acids long. CDR1 and CDR2 (germline): SGHRS, YFSETQ. Trimming removed 0 bases from V and 4 bases from J, with 9 bases in between. The CDR3 DNA sequence: TGCGCCAGCAGCTTGGCCCGCGGGGCAGATACGCAGTATTTT. This translates into CASSLARGADTQYF.

CDR3 region: CASSLRAGGISTDTQYF. For the CDR3, the DNA is TGTGCCAGCAGCTTGAGGGCGGGAGGGATTAGCACAGATACGCAGTATTTT. The chain recombines TRBV5-6 with TRBJ2-3, with 9 nucleotides matching TRBD2. Germline values: CDR1 SGHDT, CDR2 YYEEEE. The J segment lost 0 bases and the V segment lost 1 base, leaving 6 bases of the junction unmatched. The CDR3 is made up of 17 amino acids.

V is TRBV5-4 and J is TRBJ1-2; 8 positions match TRBD1. V was pared by 2 bases and J by 2 bases, with 5 bases of the junction left unmatched. The CDR3 spans 15 residues. CDR1 and CDR2 (germline): SGHNT, YYREEE (reference sequence). The CDR3 DNA reads TGTGCCAGCAGCTTAAGGACAGGGTTAAACTATGGCTACACCTTC. Amino acids: CASSLRTGLNYGYTF.

On this clone: Germline and junction disagree at one end, which may indicate a read error. The rearrangement links TRBV15 to TRBJ2-3; tentative D call: TRBD1 (5 bases). The CDR3 totals 14 residues. Germline CDR1 and CDR2: LNHNV and YYDKDF (reference sequence). CDR3 sequence (DNA): TGTGCCACCAGCGCTCGGCTCTTGGGTGGGGCAGCGAATTTT. It encodes CATSARLLGGAANF.

The CDR3 loop is CASGRDTYYEQYF. Here the CDR3 DNA reads TGTGCCAGCGGACGGGACACTTACTACGAGCAGTACTTC. V is TRBV6-1 and J is TRBJ2-7, with TRBD1 as a possible D gene (6 bases). With 8 bases removed from V and 3 bases from J, the gap between germline ends came to 14 bases. CDR1 is MNHNS and CDR2 is SASEGT in the germline V gene. The CDR3 totals 13 residues.

The rearrangement uses TRBV5-1 and TRBJ1-2; D not resolved. CDR1 and CDR2 from the germline V gene are SGHRS and YFSETQ. V was trimmed by 0 bases and J by 2 bases, leaving 11 bases between them. The CDR3 is 15 amino acids. CDR3: CASSLGGPGNYGYTF. CDR3 bases: TGCGCCAGCAGCTTGGGCGGTCCGGGGAACTATGGCTACACCTTC.

The chain combines TRBV5-1 with TRBJ2-1, with a weak D call TRBD1 (6 bases). The germline V gene has CDR1 SGHRS and CDR2 YFSETQ. With 5 bases removed from V and 7 bases from J, the gap between germline ends came to 16 bases. This CDR3 spans 14 amino acids. CDR3 protein: CASSVGGSPNEQFF. In DNA form, the CDR3 reads TGCGCCAGCAGTGTAGGGGGATCCCCGAATGAGCAGTTCTTC.

The chain couples TRBV5-1 to TRBJ2-7, with D perhaps assigned TRBD1 or TRBD2 (6 bases each). The germline V gene has CDR1 SGHRS and CDR2 YFSETQ. The CDR3 runs to 16 residues. Trimming removed 4 bases at V and 1 base at J, with 18 bases between. The DNA of the CDR3 is TGCGCCAGCAGCGGGGGGCCAGCCCAGGCATCCTACGAGCAGTACTTC. Translation gives CASSGGPAQASYEQYF.

The chain joins TRBV5-4 to TRBJ2-3; 10 nucleotides match TRBD2. The CDR3 runs to 15 residues. CDR1 and CDR2 (germline): SGHNT, YYREEE (reference sequence). V shed 5 bases and J 1 base; nucleotides not matched to a gene: 4. In DNA form, the CDR3 reads TGTGCCAGCAGACCCGGGACTAGCGGCACAGATACGCAGTATTTT. It yields the protein CASRPGTSGTDTQYF. Together with reference TRBV5-4 and TRBJ2-3, the CDR3 gives the full variable domain: ETGVTQSPTHLIKTRGQQVTLRCSSQSGHNTVSWYQQALGQGPQFIFQYYREEENGRGNFPPRFSGLQFPNYSSELNVNALELDDSALYLCASRPGTSGTDTQYFGPGTRLTVL.

This rearrangement joins TRBV30 to TRBJ1-6; no firm D call. This CDR3 region has 15 residues. V was cut by 0 bases and J by 7 bases, with 13 bases left in between. CDR1 is GTSNPN, CDR2 SVGIG, per germline (reference sequence). DNA for the CDR3: TGTGCCTGGAGTGTAGGTGGTAACGGGAATTCACCCCTCCACTTT. Translating it yields CAWSVGGNGNSPLHF. The variable domain in full, completed from reference TRBV30 and TRBJ1-6, reads SQTIHQWPATLVQPVGSPLSLECTVEGTSNPNLYWYRQAAGRGLQLLFYSVGIGQISSEVPQNLSASRPQDRQFILSSKKLLLSDSGFYLCAWSVGGNGNSPLHFGNGTRLTVT.

The genes are TRBV6-4 and TRBJ2-7, with 7 bases identical to TRBD1. The CDR3 is 14 amino acids. After removal of 2 bases from V and 6 bases from J, the junction contained 7 bases not matched to a gene. Per germline, CDR1 MRHNA and CDR2 SNTAGT. The CDR3 DNA is TGTGCCAGCAGTGACAGGGACAGCGACTGCGAGCAGTACTTC. This encodes CASSDRDSDCEQYF.

V gene TRBV6-1 combines with J gene TRBJ2-2, with a weak D call TRBD2 (5 bases). CDR1 MNHNS and CDR2 SASEGT come from the germline V gene. The CDR3 spans 15 residues. V dropped 7 bases and J dropped 1 base, with 13 bases sitting between them. The CDR3 DNA follows: TGTGCCAGCAATCGGGGTCCCAAGAACACCGGGGAGCTGTTTTTT. This codes for CASNRGPKNTGELFF.

In DNA form, the CDR3 reads TGTGCCAGCAGCTCATCCGGGATTAATGAGCAGTTCTTC. Translation: CASSSSGINEQFF. The rearrangement links TRBV7-2 to TRBJ2-1; weak D call: TRBD2 (5 bases). From germline, CDR1 is SGHTA and CDR2 FQGNSA. Trimming pared 4 bases from V and 7 bases from J, leaving 11 bases between. The CDR3 is 13 amino acids.

This clone was seen once. V is TRBV7-4 and J is TRBJ2-7; 7 bases line up with TRBD1. Per germline, CDR1 SGHVT and CDR2 SQSDAQ. Trimming took 1 base from V and 4 from J; bases not matched to a gene: 10. The CDR3 has 16 amino acids. The CDR3 sequence is CASSLGLGTVTYEQYF. The CDR3 DNA follows: TGTGCCAGCAGCTTAGGTCTCGGGACAGTCACTTACGAGCAGTACTTC.

The chain couples TRBV28 to TRBJ2-1; 10 bases are a match to TRBD2. Per germline, CDR1 MDHEN and CDR2 SYDVKM. The CDR3 is made up of 16 amino acids. V was clipped by 4 bases and J by 4 bases; unmatched bases: 7. The CDR3 region is CASSSRLAGVYNEQFF. CDR3 nucleotides: TGTGCCAGCAGTTCACGTCTAGCGGGGGTATACAATGAGCAGTTCTTC.

The rearrangement uses TRBV5-1 and TRBJ1-6; no clear D. The CDR3 runs 11 residues. The V gene's germline CDR1 is SGHRS and CDR2 YFSETQ. The V end was cut by 3 bases, the J end by 8 bases, with 3 bases between. The CDR3 DNA is TGCGCCAGCAGCTCAGATTCACCCCTCCACTTT. Its protein product is CASSSDSPLHF.

V gene TRBV30 combines with J gene TRBJ2-5, with a possible D match to TRBD2 (5 bases). The closer fit of TRBJ2-7 to the DNA end suggests the J call may be wrong. This CDR3 region has 12 residues. CDR1 and CDR2 from the germline V gene are GTSNPN and SVGIG (reference sequence). The CDR3 reads CAWAGLSYEQYF. The CDR3 coding sequence is TGTGCCTGGGCCGGACTGTCCTACGAGCAGTACTTC.

In the case of this clone: Other DNA sequences of this sample code for an identical CDR3. The rearrangement links TRBV7-2 to TRBJ1-1; D possibly corresponds to TRBD1 (5 bases). The CDR3 covers 14 residues. With 0 bases removed from V and 1 base from J, the gap between germline ends came to 6 bases. Germline loops: CDR1 SGHTA, CDR2 FQGNSA. This chain's CDR3 is CASSLAGRNTEAFF. For the CDR3, the DNA is TGTGCCAGCAGCTTAGCGGGACGGAACACTGAAGCTTTCTTT.

CDR3 coding DNA: TGTGCCAGCAGTTTCCGGACCAAGGGCACAGATACGCAGTATTTT. It encodes CASSFRTKGTDTQYF. The chain has TRBV28 and TRBJ2-3; D remains unclear. Germline V gene sequence: CDR1 MDHEN, CDR2 SYDVKM. Trimming removed 3 bases at V and 1 base at J, with 11 bases between. CDR3 length: 15 residues.

The chain employs TRBV28 and TRBJ2-7; 10 bases agree with TRBD2. Unmatched junction bases numbered 8, after V lost 5 bases and J lost 4 bases. Germline-derived CDR1 and CDR2 are MDHEN and SYDVKM. This CDR3 comprises 15 residues. The CDR3 spells CASSVSGRARYEQYF. The CDR3, as DNA: TGTGCCAGCAGTGTGAGCGGGAGGGCCAGATACGAGCAGTACTTC.

This clone was counted once. The CDR3 reads CASTHLGTGGVGEAFF. For the CDR3, the DNA is TGTGCCAGTACCCACCTCGGGACCGGCGGTGTCGGTGAAGCTTTCTTT. The rearrangement uses TRBV19 and TRBJ1-1; D possibly corresponds to TRBD1 (5 bases). Deletions cut 7 bases from V and 7 bases from J, with 25 bases between. The CDR3 length is 16 residues. Germline V gene lookup returns CDR1 LNHDA and CDR2 SQIVND (reference sequence).